Sequencing of this T cell receptor (beta chain) was carried out in a study of OX40 agonist ivuxolimab in advanced cancers. In the study overall: The dose-escalation cohort was approximately 81% male, with a mean age of approximately 61 years, ranging about 23 to 90. Study-wide results and limits: Dosing at 0.1 to 3.0 mg/kg was accompanied by clonal expansion of CD4+ and CD8+ blood T cells by week 6.

In the case of this clone: The antigen remains unidentified.

Germline CDR1 and CDR2: MNHNY and SVGAGI (reference sequence). This CDR3 contains 11 residues. Repertoires were generated with immunoSEQ multiplex PCR, while TCRdb's copy carries only in-frame clones and drops some. In the table there are about 7,800 clones, 73% of which are singletons. Blood specimens came from baseline, cycle 4 day 1, and cycle 7 day 1. The source is an adult with an advanced solid tumor such as melanoma, head and neck, liver or kidney cancer. The chain uses TRBV6-6 and TRBJ1-2, with no clear D. Sequencing used CD4+ or CD8+ T cells sorted from blood, obtained in a trial of the OX40 agonist ivuxolimab. The CDR3 nucleotides read TGTGCAACAATGCTGAACTATGGCTACACCTTC. It specifies CATMLNYGYTF.